This T cell receptor (beta chain) was obtained from a study of cytotoxic CD8 clonotypes in ibrutinib-treated CLL. Study as a whole: Response material was collected after a median approximately 12 months of treatment, range 6 to 36.

To note about this clone: The antigen is unknown.

Assay: immunoSEQ multiplex PCR; the TCRdb copy retains only in-frame clones and omits some. The data show about 97,000 clones, more than 75% seen once. V lost 5 bases to trimming and J lost 4 bases, with 12 bases between them. The CDR3 length is 14 residues. Germline V lookup: CDR1 SGHTA, CDR2 FQGNSA. General observations from the study: Among the clonotypes, public ones were uncommon and contracted or held stable on treatment.

This chain uses TRBV7-2 with TRBJ1-3, with D possibly TRBD1 on 6 matching bases. Sequences were derived from PBMCs, sampled after 12 months of ibrutinib treatment. The TCR comes from a human donor with chronic lymphocytic leukemia. The CDR3 DNA is TGTGCCAGCAGCCTACAGGGCACCGGAAACACCATATATTTT. Amino acids: CASSLQGTGNTIYF. The whole variable domain, filled in from reference TRBV7-2 and TRBJ1-3, reads GAGVSQSPSNKVTEKGKDVELRCDPISGHTALYWYRQSLGQGLEFLIYFQGNSAPDKSGLPSDRFSAERTGGSVSTLTIQRTQQEDSAVYLCASSLQGTGNTIYFGEGSWLTVV.